The clone carrying this TCR beta chain was recorded at least ten times. This sample was included in a study of HIV-infected children after antiretroviral therapy interruption. Indicated treatment: PENTA 11 planned treatment interruption arm or continuous ART arm. From thawed PBMCs, naive CD4+ CD45RA+ CD45RO- T cells were sorted. The TCR library was built from RNA with a 3' RACE protocol and unique molecular identifiers. TCRdb fed the 3' RACE reads into MiXCR, producing one record per CDR3 protein. This table holds 40,000 or so distinct CDR3 sequences, approximately 7% found once. Trimming removed 4 bases at V and 0 bases at J, with 15 bases between. The CDR3 totals 16 residues. CDR1 and CDR2 (germline): SGHKS, YYEKEE (reference sequence).

This chain links TRBV5-5 with TRBJ2-3; no firm D call. The source material was CD45RA+ CD4+ T cells from PBMCs, pooled from several time points, sampled from a donor given antiretroviral therapy, either interrupted or continuous. Subset described: naive CD4+ CD45RA+ CD45RO- T cells. The TCR originated in a pool of human donors with HIV. CDR3: CASSPDRVSSTDTQYF. DNA of the CDR3: TGTGCCAGCAGCCCAGATCGAGTTTCTAGCACAGATACGCAGTATTTT.